The clone carrying this TCR beta chain has more than one count but fewer than ten. Its antigen is not known. The source of the sample is a study of response to subunit inactivated influenza vaccine. Overall study findings and caveats: Each seasonal influenza vaccination, the authors suggested, recruits few new T cells.

TCRdb independently ran MiXCR on the RT-PCR reads; one entry per CDR3 protein. Of hundreds of thousands of distinct CDR3 sequences detected, around 13% appear once; the ten largest clones hold around 6.5%. The CDR3 extends over 12 amino acids. Germline lookup yields CDR1 SGHTA and CDR2 FQGTGA. Trimming cost V 2 bases and J 9 bases, with 8 bases left between them. Sequencing used PBMCs from blood, obtained roughly 15 days before vaccination. The sequence came from a man aged 50-59 years who received an inactivated influenza vaccine. The gene calls are TRBV7-3 and TRBJ2-1; D call uncertain. The CDR3 DNA follows: TGTGCCAGCAGCTTAGCCCCCGGTGAGCAGTTCTTC. Its protein is CASSLAPGEQFF.